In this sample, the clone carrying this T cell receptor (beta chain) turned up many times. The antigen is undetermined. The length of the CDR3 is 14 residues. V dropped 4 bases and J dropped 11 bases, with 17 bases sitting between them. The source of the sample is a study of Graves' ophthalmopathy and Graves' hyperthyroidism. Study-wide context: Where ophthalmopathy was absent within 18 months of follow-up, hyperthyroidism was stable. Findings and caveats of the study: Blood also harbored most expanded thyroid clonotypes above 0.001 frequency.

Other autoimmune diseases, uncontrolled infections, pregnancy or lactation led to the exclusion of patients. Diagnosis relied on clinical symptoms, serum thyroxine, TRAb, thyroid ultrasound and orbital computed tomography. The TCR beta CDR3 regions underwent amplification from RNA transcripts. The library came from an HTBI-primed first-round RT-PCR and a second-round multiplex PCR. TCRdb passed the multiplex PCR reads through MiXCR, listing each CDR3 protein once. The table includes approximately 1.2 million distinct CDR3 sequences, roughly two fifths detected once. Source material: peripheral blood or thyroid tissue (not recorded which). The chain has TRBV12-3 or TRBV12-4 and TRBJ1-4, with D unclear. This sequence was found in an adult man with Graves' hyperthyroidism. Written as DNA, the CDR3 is TGTGCCAGCAGTTCCTACTCTGTGACCGACAAACTGTTTTTT. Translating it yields CASSSYSVTDKLFF.